The 19 T cell receptor beta chains presented below share a single source sample, sequenced in a study of blood T cell repertoires in COVID-19. Here immunoSEQ multiplex PCR was the method, and the copy in TCRdb shows in-frame clones only, minus some. The data contain 110,000 to 150,000 clones, around nine tenths of them singletons. Sequences were obtained from peripheral blood. The receptors were gathered from a human donor in a cohort sampled during active COVID-19.

V and J are TRBV11-2 and TRBJ2-1; D may be TRBD2 (6 bases). This CDR3 has 15 residues. V was trimmed by 2 bases and J by 1 base, leaving 9 bases between them. Germline lookup yields CDR1 SGHAT and CDR2 FQNNGV. The CDR3 nucleotides are TGTGCCAGCAGCTTAAGACTAGAATCCTACAATGAGCAGTTCTTC. Amino acid sequence: CASSLRLESYNEQFF.

V gene TRBV15 combines with J gene TRBJ2-3; the match to TRBD2 covers 11 bases. From germline, CDR1 is LNHNV and CDR2 YYDKDF (reference sequence). With V trimmed by 3 bases and J by 2 bases, 7 bases remained unmatched. The CDR3 spans 17 residues. CDR3 sequence (DNA): TGTGCCACCAGCAGGGGATTTAGCGGGGGGGCCACAGATACGCAGTATTTT. Translating gives CATSRGFSGGATDTQYF.

The chain links TRBV28 to TRBJ1-1; a possible D gene is TRBD1 (5 bases). Germline loops: CDR1 MDHEN, CDR2 SYDVKM. Trimming shortened V by 3 bases and J by 0 bases, and 17 bases separated the two germline ends. CDR3 length: 17 amino acids. The CDR3 nucleotides are TGTGCCAGCAGTTTGGTTGGGAGGGGAGGGATGAACACTGAAGCTTTCTTT. Amino acids: CASSLVGRGGMNTEAFF. Together with reference TRBV28 and TRBJ1-1, the CDR3 gives the full variable domain: DVKVTQSSRYLVKRTGEKVFLECVQDMDHENMFWYRQDPGLGLRLIYFSYDVKMKEKGDIPEGYSVSREKKERFSLILESASTNQTSMYLCASSLVGRGGMNTEAFFGQGTRLTVV.

This clone was seen only once. The chain is built from TRBV2 and TRBJ2-3; TRBD2 matches at 8 bases. Looked up from germline, CDR1 is SNHLY and CDR2 is FYNNEI. The CDR3 is 15 amino acids. V was clipped by 4 bases and J by 2 bases; unmatched bases: 5. The CDR3 reads CASSVQRGITDTQYF. DNA for the CDR3: TGTGCCAGCAGTGTGCAGCGGGGGATCACAGATACGCAGTATTTT.

With respect to this clone: This sample also contains other DNA sequences that code for the same CDR3. The genes are TRBV5-1 and TRBJ2-1, with TRBD2 identical over 8 bases. This CDR3 has 15 residues. J lost 3 bases, V lost 0 bases, and 2 bases had no gene match. The V gene's germline CDR1 is SGHRS and CDR2 YFSETQ. This chain's CDR3 is CASSLGTSGYNEQFF. The CDR3 DNA reads TGCGCCAGCAGCTTGGGCACTAGCGGCTACAATGAGCAGTTCTTC.

The J gene is TRBJ2-2, the V gene TRBV7-3, with D uncertain. This CDR3 has 12 amino acids. CDR1 and CDR2 from the germline V gene are SGHTA and FQGTGA. V was pared by 3 bases and J by 4 bases, with 3 bases between. CDR3 in DNA: TGTGCCAGCAGCTTCATCACCGGGGAGCTGTTTTTT. Translating gives CASSFITGELFF. The whole variable domain, remainder taken from reference TRBV7-3 and TRBJ2-2, is GAGVSQTPSNKVTEKGKYVELRCDPISGHTALYWYRQSLGQGPEFLIYFQGTGAADDSGLPNDRFFAVRPEGSVSTLKIQRTERGDSAVYLCASSFITGELFFGEGSRLTVL.

This sequence joins TRBV30 and TRBJ2-7; D perhaps matches TRBD2 (7 bases). V shed 4 bases and J shed 4 bases, with 17 bases lying between them. Germline assignment: CDR1 GTSNPN and CDR2 SVGIG (reference sequence). This CDR3 is built from 14 residues. The CDR3 region has the DNA TGTGCCTGGACCCCTGGGGGGGCCGGGTACGAGCAGTACTTC. It yields the protein CAWTPGGAGYEQYF.

The rearrangement uses TRBV18 and TRBJ1-6; TRBD1 aligns across 11 bases. The CDR3 runs 17 residues. CDR1 KGHSH and CDR2 LQKENI come from the germline V gene. V gave up 0 bases and J gave up 9 bases; unmatched junction bases: 7. The CDR3 loop reads CASSPPRTGGAGSPLHF. The CDR3 DNA follows: TGTGCCAGCTCACCACCGCGGACAGGGGGCGCAGGTTCACCCCTCCACTTT.

The J gene is TRBJ1-2, the V gene TRBV7-2; no clear D. Germline V lookup: CDR1 SGHTA, CDR2 FQGNSA. This CDR3 comprises 15 residues. The ends were cut back, 0 bases at V and 1 base at J, with 9 bases in the middle. CDR3 nucleotides: TGTGCCAGCAGCTTAGCGAGTGCCCGTAACTATGGCTACACCTTC. Encoded protein: CASSLASARNYGYTF.

The chain is built from TRBV5-5 and TRBJ2-1; D possibly corresponds to TRBD2 (6 bases). V lost 1 base, J lost 3 bases, and 17 bases lay in between. Germline V lookup: CDR1 SGHKS, CDR2 YYEKEE (reference sequence). CDR3 length equals 17 residues. CDR3 amino acids: CASSLLARLANYNEQFF. CDR3 sequence (DNA): TGTGCCAGCAGCTTGCTAGCTCGGCTAGCGAACTACAATGAGCAGTTCTTC.

The CDR3 DNA sequence: TGTGCCAGCAGCCCAGGACTAGCGGGAGTATCCGGGGAGCTGTTTTTT. It specifies CASSPGLAGVSGELFF. The rearrangement joins TRBV7-2 to TRBJ2-2; 13 bases line up with TRBD2. There are 16 residues in the CDR3. With 5 bases clipped from V and 6 bases from J, the junction kept 6 bases outside the gene matches. CDR1 and CDR2 (germline): SGHTA, FQGNSA.

This clone was detected a few times. The gene calls are TRBV28 and TRBJ1-5; D possibly corresponds to TRBD1 (6 bases). The ends were cut back, 6 bases at V and 7 bases at J, with 19 bases in the middle. The CDR3 has 15 residues. Germline V gene sequence: CDR1 MDHEN, CDR2 SYDVKM. CDR3 in amino acids: CASSLATGSLQPQHF. CDR3 nucleotides: TGTGCCAGCAGCTTAGCTACAGGGTCTTTACAGCCCCAGCATTTT.

This clone was recorded once. The rearrangement links TRBV2 to TRBJ1-4; D uncertain. Germline values: CDR1 SNHLY, CDR2 FYNNEI. V was cut by 4 bases and J by 6 bases, with 12 bases left in between. CDR3 size: 14 residues. DNA for the CDR3: TGTGCCAGCAGTGTTGGGGAGGGTCATGAAAAACTGTTTTTT. Translation: CASSVGEGHEKLFF.

There are a few counts of this clone. The rearrangement uses TRBV27 and TRBJ2-3; TRBD2 matches at 8 bases. CDR3 length equals 15 residues. Germline values: CDR1 MNHEY, CDR2 SMNVEV (reference sequence). Trimming cost V 6 bases and J 4 bases; bases outside gene matches: 9. The CDR3 DNA reads as TGTGCCAGCAGCCCACGGGGGGGCCGGGCAGATACGCAGTATTTT. Protein sequence: CASSPRGGRADTQYF.

The chain carries TRBV19 and TRBJ1-2, with D possibly being TRBD1 (5 bases). Germline V lookup: CDR1 LNHDA, CDR2 SQIVND (reference sequence). V was shortened by 6 bases and J by 2 bases, with 10 bases between the two germline ends. This CDR3 has 13 residues. The CDR3 DNA follows: TGTGCCAGTAGCCCCGACAGAAACTATGGCTACACCTTC. It encodes CASSPDRNYGYTF.

V and J are TRBV7-2 and TRBJ2-7; D call uncertain. The CDR3 loop spans 14 amino acids. Per germline, CDR1 SGHTA and CDR2 FQGNSA. Trimming shortened V by 0 bases and J by 5 bases, and 11 bases separated the two germline ends. The CDR3 loop is CASSLAVGRNEQYF. CDR3 in DNA: TGTGCCAGCAGCTTAGCGGTGGGCCGAAACGAGCAGTACTTC. The variable domain in full, with the rest retrieved from reference TRBV7-2 and TRBJ2-7, is GAGVSQSPSNKVTEKGKDVELRCDPISGHTALYWYRQSLGQGLEFLIYFQGNSAPDKSGLPSDRFSAERTGGSVSTLTIQRTQQEDSAVYLCASSLAVGRNEQYFGPGTRLTVT.

CDR3 DNA sequence: TGTGCCAGCAGTCCTACCGGGCCCGAGGGAGAGACCCAGTACTTC. Protein: CASSPTGPEGETQYF. The rearrangement uses TRBV2 and TRBJ2-5; D possibly corresponds to TRBD2 (5 bases). Germline CDR1 is SNHLY and CDR2 is FYNNEI. V was pared by 5 bases and J by 4 bases, with 17 bases between. The CDR3 covers 15 residues.

This clone was counted a single time. The chain has TRBV12-3 or TRBV12-4 and TRBJ2-3; tentative D call: TRBD2 (6 bases). V lost 3 bases and J lost 3, with 7 bases in between. This CDR3 has 13 amino acids. In DNA form, the CDR3 reads TGTGCCAGCAGTTTGCGGGGTACAGATACGCAGTATTTT. Its translation is CASSLRGTDTQYF.

Comment on this clone: Other nucleotide sequences from this sample produce the same CDR3. This chain connects TRBV5-1 to TRBJ1-1, with D hard to call. Trimming took 2 bases from V and 1 from J, leaving 6 bases between them. Germline V CDR1 and CDR2: SGHRS, YFSETQ. CDR3 length: 13 amino acids. DNA of the CDR3: TGCGCCAGCAGCTTAGCGGGGAACACTGAAGCTTTCTTT. Protein sequence: CASSLAGNTEAFF. The variable domain in full, with the rest retrieved from reference TRBV5-1 and TRBJ1-1, is KAGVTQTPRYLIKTRGQQVTLSCSPISGHRSVSWYQQTPGQGLQFLFEYFSETQRNKGNFPGRFSGRQFSNSRSEMNVSTLELGDSALYLCASSLAGNTEAFFGQGTRLTVV.